This entry lists 7 T cell receptor beta chains sequenced from one sample in a study of T-cell memory formation after mild COVID-19 (dated by TCRdb to the early 2020s). Library preparation used 5' RACE. The reads were generated on an Illumina NovaSeq 6000. TCRdb took the public reads, trimmed them with fastp at Q25, ran MiXCR for clone calling and kept in-frame beta chains. One record per CDR3 amino acid sequence lists the most common genes and DNA. The sample table shows about 6,100 distinct CDR3 sequences, and 20% are seen once. The ten largest make up approximately 56% of the sample. Source material: PBMCs or a T cell subset sorted from them (not recorded which). Receptors were obtained from an adult woman who had mild COVID-19 (a few samples of this study predate the infection). The sample titles of this study are shuffled in the database, so cell type and time point are left out; the donor was told from shared clones.

This clonotype was picked up many times. The rearrangement joins TRBV30 to TRBJ2-1, with a tentative D call TRBD2 (6 bases). Germline V gives CDR1 GTSNPN, CDR2 SVGIG (reference sequence). Between the trimmed V and J ends, which lost 4 bases and 5 bases, there was a span of 12 bases. The length of the CDR3 is 13 residues. The CDR3 DNA is TGTGCCTGGACCCCCGGGGGAAACAATGAGCAGTTCTTC. Its protein product is CAWTPGGNNEQFF.

This clonotype is medium-sized. V usage is TRBV29-1 and J usage is TRBJ2-7; 7 nucleotides line up with TRBD1. This CDR3 has 13 amino acids. Germline V gene lookup returns CDR1 SQVTM and CDR2 ANQGSEA. V lost 7 bases to trimming and J lost 9 bases; unmatched junction nucleotides: 15. This chain's CDR3 is CSAVNLQGKGQYF. Written as DNA, the CDR3 is TGCAGCGCCGTAAATTTACAGGGGAAAGGGCAGTACTTC.

At least ten counts were recorded for this clonotype. This chain links TRBV7-6 with TRBJ2-1, with TRBD2 identical over 8 bases. Germline CDR1 and CDR2: SGHVS and FNYEAQ. The CDR3 spans 14 residues. The trim removed 5 bases at V and 6 bases at J, leaving 6 bases unmatched. The CDR3 loop is CASSPWTSPNEQFF. The CDR3 DNA sequence: TGTGCCAGCAGCCCCTGGACTAGCCCCAATGAGCAGTTCTTC.

This clonotype has ten or more counts. The rearrangement uses TRBV18 and TRBJ2-5; the match to TRBD2 covers 10 bases. The CDR3 has 18 amino acids. V shed 0 bases, J shed 5 bases, and the junction held 12 bases outside the gene matches. Germline V gives CDR1 KGHSH, CDR2 LQKENI. The CDR3 DNA follows: TGTGCCAGCTCACCACCGCCTAGCGGGAGCTATTTCAGGGAGACCCAGTACTTC. It translates to CASSPPPSGSYFRETQYF.

This clonotype qualifies as medium-sized (0.01 to 0.1%). J is TRBJ2-7 and V is TRBV7-9, with TRBD2 matching over 11 bases. Germline V gene lookup returns CDR1 SEHNR and CDR2 FQNEAQ (reference sequence). The length of the CDR3 is 15 residues. Trimming cost V 4 bases and J 4 bases; bases outside gene matches: 6. CDR3: CASSSPRTSGYEQYF. CDR3 nucleotides: TGTGCCAGCAGCTCCCCCCGGACTAGCGGGTACGAGCAGTACTTC.

This clonotype was picked up many times. The CDR3 DNA follows: TGTGCCAGCAGCTTAGCGAAGGTTCTAGGGTCACCCCTCCACTTT. As protein: CASSLAKVLGSPLHF. The rearrangement links TRBV7-9 to TRBJ1-6; D not resolved. CDR3 length equals 15 residues. Germline lookup yields CDR1 SEHNR and CDR2 FQNEAQ (reference sequence). V was pared by 0 bases and J by 10 bases, with 13 bases between.

This clonotype has at least ten counts. The J gene is TRBJ1-4, the V gene TRBV4-3; D is perhaps TRBD1 (5 bases). The CDR3 is 19 residues long. The germline V and J ends were trimmed by 0 bases and 1 base, with 18 bases remaining between them. The germline gives CDR1 LGHNA, CDR2 YSLEER. The CDR3 spells CASSQDRPGTSGTNEKLFF. The CDR3 nucleotides read TGCGCCAGCAGCCAAGACCGGCCTGGGACTTCTGGAACTAATGAAAAACTGTTTTTT.